The T cell receptor (beta chain) described here comes from a study of sequential checkpoint blockade in melanoma. Whole-study context: First-line arms were nivolumab then ipilimumab, or the reverse, randomized 1:1. Maintenance nivolumab came after either treatment sequence.

Treatment reported: randomized to nivolumab then ipilimumab (arm A) or the reverse (arm B). No patient had prior DNA-damaging chemotherapy. Live CD3+CD8+ CD19− CD56− cells were sorted from PBMCs. V gave up 6 bases and J gave up 7 bases, with 21 bases separating them. CDR1 is MDHEN, CDR2 SYDVKM, per germline. This CDR3 is 15 amino acids long. Clones were sequenced by immunoSEQ multiplex PCR, and TCRdb holds only the in-frame ones, with some missing. In the table there are 10,000 to 15,000 clones, 60% to 80% of which are singletons. Specimen: CD8+ T cells sorted from blood (inferred from file names), collected from a patient given nivolumab and ipilimumab in sequence. This chain uses TRBV28 with TRBJ1-1; D is perhaps TRBD1 (5 bases). This TCR derives from a human donor with melanoma. CDR3 DNA: TGTGCCAGCAGCCGAGGGACTTGGGGGTATGGTGAAGCTTTCTTT. This encodes CASSRGTWGYGEAFF.